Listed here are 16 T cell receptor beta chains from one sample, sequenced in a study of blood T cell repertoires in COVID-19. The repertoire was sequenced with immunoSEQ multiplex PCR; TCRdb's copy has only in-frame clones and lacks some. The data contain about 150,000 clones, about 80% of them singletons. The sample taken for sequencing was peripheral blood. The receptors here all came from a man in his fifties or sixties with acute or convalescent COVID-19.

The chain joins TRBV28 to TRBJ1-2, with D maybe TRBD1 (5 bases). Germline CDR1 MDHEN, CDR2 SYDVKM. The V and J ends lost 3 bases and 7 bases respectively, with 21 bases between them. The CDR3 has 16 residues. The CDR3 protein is CASSLPGGGGVVGYTF. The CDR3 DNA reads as TGTGCCAGCAGTTTGCCGGGAGGAGGAGGGGTGGTTGGCTACACCTTC.

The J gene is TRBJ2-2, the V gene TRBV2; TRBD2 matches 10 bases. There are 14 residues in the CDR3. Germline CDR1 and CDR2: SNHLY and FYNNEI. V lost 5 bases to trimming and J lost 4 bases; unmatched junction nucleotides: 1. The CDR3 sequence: CASSQRGGTGELFF. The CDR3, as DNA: TGTGCCAGCAGTCAGCGGGGGGGCACCGGGGAGCTGTTTTTT.

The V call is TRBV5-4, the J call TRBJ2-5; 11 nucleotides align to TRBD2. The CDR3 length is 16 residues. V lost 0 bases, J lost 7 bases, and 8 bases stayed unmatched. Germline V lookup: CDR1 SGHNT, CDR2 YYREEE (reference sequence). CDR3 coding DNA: TGTGCCAGCAGCTTGGGCCTAGCGGGGGGACTGGGGACCCAGTACTTC. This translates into CASSLGLAGGLGTQYF.

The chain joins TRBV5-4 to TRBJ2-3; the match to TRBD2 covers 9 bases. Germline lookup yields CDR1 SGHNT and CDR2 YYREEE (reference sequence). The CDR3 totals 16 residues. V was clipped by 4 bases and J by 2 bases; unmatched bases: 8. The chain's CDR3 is CASSRPASGDTDTQYF. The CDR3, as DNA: TGTGCCAGCAGCCGCCCCGCTAGCGGGGACACAGATACGCAGTATTTT.

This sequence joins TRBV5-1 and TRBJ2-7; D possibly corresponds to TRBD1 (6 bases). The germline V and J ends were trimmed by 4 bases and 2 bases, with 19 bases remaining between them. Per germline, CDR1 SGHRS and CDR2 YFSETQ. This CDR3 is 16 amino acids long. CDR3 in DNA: TGCGCCAGCAGCAAACTACCGACAGGCGGAACCTACGAGCAGTACTTC. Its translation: CASSKLPTGGTYEQYF. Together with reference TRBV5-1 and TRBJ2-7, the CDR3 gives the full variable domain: KAGVTQTPRYLIKTRGQQVTLSCSPISGHRSVSWYQQTPGQGLQFLFEYFSETQRNKGNFPGRFSGRQFSNSRSEMNVSTLELGDSALYLCASSKLPTGGTYEQYFGPGTRLTVT.

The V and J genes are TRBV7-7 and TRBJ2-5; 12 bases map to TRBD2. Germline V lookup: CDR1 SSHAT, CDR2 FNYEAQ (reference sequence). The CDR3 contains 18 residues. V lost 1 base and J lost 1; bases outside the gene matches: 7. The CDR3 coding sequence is TGTGCCAGCAGCTTAGGTTGGCTAGCGGGGGGGACCCAAGAGACCCAGTACTTC. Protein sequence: CASSLGWLAGGTQETQYF.

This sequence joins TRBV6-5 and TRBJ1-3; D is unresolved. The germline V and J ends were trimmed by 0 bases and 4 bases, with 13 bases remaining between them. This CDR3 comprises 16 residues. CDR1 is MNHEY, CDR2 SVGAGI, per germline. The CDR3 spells CASSYSIGAGGNTIYF. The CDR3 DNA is TGTGCCAGCAGTTACTCGATCGGCGCGGGGGGAAACACCATATATTTT.

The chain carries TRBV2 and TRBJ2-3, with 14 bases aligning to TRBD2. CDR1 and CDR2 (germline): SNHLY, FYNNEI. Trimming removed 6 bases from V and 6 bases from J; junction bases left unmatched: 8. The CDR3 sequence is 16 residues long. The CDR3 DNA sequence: TGTGCCAGCAGACGACTAGCGGGGGGGCCTCGGGATACGCAGTATTTT. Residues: CASRRLAGGPRDTQYF.

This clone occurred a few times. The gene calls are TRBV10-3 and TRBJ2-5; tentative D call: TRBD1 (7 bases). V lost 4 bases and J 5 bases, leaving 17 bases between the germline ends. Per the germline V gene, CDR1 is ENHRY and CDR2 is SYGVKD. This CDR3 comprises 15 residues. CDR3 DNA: TGTGCCATCAGTGGGTCAACAGGGGCGGGGGAGACCCAGTACTTC. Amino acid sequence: CAISGSTGAGETQYF.

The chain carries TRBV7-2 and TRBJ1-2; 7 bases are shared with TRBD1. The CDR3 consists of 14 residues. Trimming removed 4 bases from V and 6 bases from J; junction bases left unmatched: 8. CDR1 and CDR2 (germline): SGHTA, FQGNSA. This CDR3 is CASSSGDSAHGYTF. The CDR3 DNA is TGTGCCAGCAGCTCCGGGGACAGCGCCCATGGCTACACCTTC.

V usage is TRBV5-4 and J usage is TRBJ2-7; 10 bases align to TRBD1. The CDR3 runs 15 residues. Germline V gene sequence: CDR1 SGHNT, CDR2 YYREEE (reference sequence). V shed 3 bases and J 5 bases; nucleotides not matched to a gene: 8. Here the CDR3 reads CASSWKGQGQDEQYF. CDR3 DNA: TGTGCCAGCAGCTGGAAGGGACAGGGGCAGGACGAGCAGTACTTC. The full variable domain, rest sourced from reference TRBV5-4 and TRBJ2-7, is ETGVTQSPTHLIKTRGQQVTLRCSSQSGHNTVSWYQQALGQGPQFIFQYYREEENGRGNFPPRFSGLQFPNYSSELNVNALELDDSALYLCASSWKGQGQDEQYFGPGTRLTVT.

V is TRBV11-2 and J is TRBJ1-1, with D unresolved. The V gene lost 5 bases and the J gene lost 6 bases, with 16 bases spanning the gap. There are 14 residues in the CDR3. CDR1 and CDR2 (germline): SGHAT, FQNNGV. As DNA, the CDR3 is TGTGCCAGCAGCACTATGGGCGGGGTACCTGAAGCTTTCTTT. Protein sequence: CASSTMGGVPEAFF.

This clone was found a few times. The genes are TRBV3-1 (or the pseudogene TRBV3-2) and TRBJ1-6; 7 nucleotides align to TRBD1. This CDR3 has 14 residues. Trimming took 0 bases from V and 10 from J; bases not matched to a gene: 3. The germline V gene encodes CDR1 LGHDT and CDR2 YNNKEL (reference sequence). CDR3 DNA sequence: TGTGCCAGCAGCCAAGATGGGGACAGATCACCCCTCCACTTT. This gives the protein CASSQDGDRSPLHF.

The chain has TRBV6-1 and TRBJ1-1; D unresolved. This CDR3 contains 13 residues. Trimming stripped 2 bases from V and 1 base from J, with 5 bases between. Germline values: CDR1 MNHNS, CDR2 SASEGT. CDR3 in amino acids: CASSETPNTEAFF. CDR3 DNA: TGTGCCAGCAGTGAAACTCCGAACACTGAAGCTTTCTTT.

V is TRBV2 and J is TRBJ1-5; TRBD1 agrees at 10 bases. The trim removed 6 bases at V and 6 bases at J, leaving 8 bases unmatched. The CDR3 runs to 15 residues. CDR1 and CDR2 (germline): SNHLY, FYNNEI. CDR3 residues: CASRMDRGDGQPQHF. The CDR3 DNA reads TGTGCCAGCAGAATGGACAGGGGGGACGGTCAGCCCCAGCATTTT.

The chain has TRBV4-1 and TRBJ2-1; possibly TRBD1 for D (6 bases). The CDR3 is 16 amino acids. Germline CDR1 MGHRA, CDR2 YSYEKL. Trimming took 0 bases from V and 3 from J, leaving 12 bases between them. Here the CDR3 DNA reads TGCGCCAGCAGCCAAGATTGGACAGTAGACTACAATGAGCAGTTCTTC. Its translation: CASSQDWTVDYNEQFF.